The 14 T cell receptor beta chains presented below share a single source sample, sequenced in a study of blood T cell repertoires in COVID-19. The method was immunoSEQ multiplex PCR; TCRdb's version includes in-frame clones alone and lacks a portion of them. The table has approximately 110,000 clones, roughly 69% seen once. Sequences were obtained from peripheral blood. The receptors shown here come from an elderly man with acute or convalescent COVID-19.

This clone has only one observation. CDR3 coding DNA: TGCGCCAGCAGCTTGGTGGTCGGGGCAACTAATGAAAAACTGTTTTTT. Protein sequence: CASSLVVGATNEKLFF. V and J are TRBV5-1 and TRBJ1-4, with unresolved D. Germline V lookup: CDR1 SGHRS, CDR2 YFSETQ. V lost 0 bases to trimming and J lost 0 bases, with 9 bases between them. The CDR3 runs 16 residues.

The chain uses TRBV18 and TRBJ1-1; D is unresolved. The CDR3 runs 16 residues. V lost 0 bases and J lost 1, with 12 bases in between. Germline values: CDR1 KGHSH, CDR2 LQKENI. The CDR3 region has the DNA TGTGCCAGCTCACCACCCCCCAGCACGGGGAACACTGAAGCTTTCTTT. Translation: CASSPPPSTGNTEAFF.

The rearrangement joins TRBV19 to TRBJ2-3; perhaps TRBD1 as D (5 bases). V lost 8 bases to trimming and J lost 2 bases, with 11 bases between them. This CDR3 spans 13 amino acids. Germline assignment: CDR1 LNHDA and CDR2 SQIVND (reference sequence). The chain's CDR3 is CASRRDSTDTQYF. CDR3 in DNA: TGTGCCAGTCGCAGGGATTCCACAGATACGCAGTATTTT.

V and J are TRBV10-1 and TRBJ2-1, with TRBD2 matching 8 bases. The CDR3 consists of 15 residues. The V and J ends lost 6 bases and 7 bases, in that order; junction bases with no gene match: 11. The V gene's germline CDR1 is WNHNN and CDR2 SYGVQD (reference sequence). Here the CDR3 reads CASSLKLAGQNEQFF. In DNA, the CDR3 is TGCGCCAGCAGCTTAAAGCTAGCGGGTCAGAATGAGCAGTTCTTC.

The chain joins TRBV28 to TRBJ2-4, with TRBD1 as a possible D gene (6 bases). V was trimmed by 6 bases and J by 9 bases, leaving 18 bases between them. The V gene's germline CDR1 is MDHEN and CDR2 SYDVKM. The length of the CDR3 is 14 residues. CDR3 loop: CASRTGDLPFIQYF. The CDR3, as DNA: TGTGCCAGCAGGACAGGAGACCTCCCTTTCATTCAGTACTTC.

This clone was detected ten times or more. The chain combines TRBV7-9 with TRBJ2-2; D call uncertain. Germline assignment: CDR1 SEHNR and CDR2 FQNEAQ (reference sequence). The V end was cut by 4 bases, the J end by 2 bases, with 8 bases between. CDR3 length equals 14 residues. CDR3 amino acids: CASSSERNTGELFF. The CDR3 DNA follows: TGTGCCAGCAGCTCAGAAAGAAACACCGGGGAGCTGTTTTTT.

This clone was recorded a few times. The J gene is TRBJ2-2, the V gene TRBV11-2, with D possibly matching TRBD1 (5 bases). CDR1 SGHAT and CDR2 FQNNGV come from the germline V gene. The CDR3 runs to 15 residues. V was cut by 6 bases and J by 8 bases, with 19 bases left in between. CDR3 sequence reads: CASSNQQTVTGELFF. The CDR3 nucleotides are TGTGCCAGCAGTAATCAACAGACAGTAACAGGGGAGCTGTTTTTT.

This CDR3 reads CATSAGTGPTDTQYF. DNA for the CDR3: TGTGCCACCAGTGCCGGGACAGGGCCCACAGATACGCAGTATTTT. This chain joins TRBV24-1 and TRBJ2-3; the match to TRBD1 covers 9 bases. The germline V gene has CDR1 KGHDR and CDR2 SFDVKD. V lost 5 bases and J lost 2; bases outside the gene matches: 4. The CDR3 is made up of 15 amino acids.

The V call is TRBV6-2 or TRBV6-3, the J call TRBJ2-2; D remains unclear. The CDR3 is 14 amino acids. Trimming stripped 5 bases from V and 7 bases from J, with 14 bases between. CDR1 MNHEY and CDR2 SVGEGT come from the germline V gene. The CDR3 DNA follows: TGTGCCAGCAGTATCGTTCTAGAGAACGGGGAGCTGTTTTTT. Residues: CASSIVLENGELFF.

This clone was counted at least ten times. The V gene is TRBV7-9, the J gene TRBJ2-7; possible D gene TRBD1, 6 bases. CDR1 is SEHNR and CDR2 is FQNEAQ in the germline V gene (reference sequence). This CDR3 comprises 14 residues. Deletions cut 6 bases from V and 5 bases from J, with 17 bases between. The CDR3 sequence is CASSSRTASHEQYF. The CDR3, as DNA: TGTGCCAGCAGTTCACGGACAGCCTCGCACGAGCAGTACTTC.

The sample holds a few counts of this clone. The chain employs TRBV15 and TRBJ2-4, with D possibly matching TRBD2 (5 bases). Germline CDR1 reads LNHNV; CDR2 reads YYDKDF (reference sequence). The CDR3 is 18 amino acids. Trimming took off 5 bases at V and 0 bases at J, with 20 bases between the two ends. Here the CDR3 reads CATSPQLRRGAAKNIQYF. CDR3 DNA: TGTGCCACCAGCCCCCAACTCCGTCGGGGTGCAGCCAAAAACATTCAGTACTTC. Filled out from reference TRBV15 and TRBJ2-4, the complete variable domain reads DAMVIQNPRYQVTQFGKPVTLSCSQTLNHNVMYWYQQKSSQAPKLLFHYYDKDFNNEADTPDNFQSRRPNTSFCFLDIRSPGLGDTAMYLCATSPQLRRGAAKNIQYFGAGTRLSVL.

The chain links TRBV18 to TRBJ2-2; D ambiguous. CDR3 length: 16 amino acids. Germline CDR1 reads KGHSH; CDR2 reads LQKENI. The germline V and J ends were trimmed by 3 bases and 0 bases, with 11 bases remaining between them. The CDR3 DNA reads TGTGCCAGCTCACCTATCACACAGACGAACACCGGGGAGCTGTTTTTT. It yields the protein CASSPITQTNTGELFF.

V gene TRBV28 combines with J gene TRBJ2-7; D unclear. Between the trimmed V and J ends, which lost 7 bases and 6 bases, there was a span of 7 bases. Germline values: CDR1 MDHEN, CDR2 SYDVKM. This CDR3 region has 10 residues. Here the CDR3 reads CASMGVEQYF. The CDR3 nucleotides read TGTGCCAGCATGGGCGTCGAGCAGTACTTC.

The rearrangement joins TRBV28 to TRBJ2-5; D not resolved. The germline V gene has CDR1 MDHEN and CDR2 SYDVKM. The CDR3 is made up of 13 amino acids. Trimming stripped 6 bases from V and 7 bases from J, with 15 bases between. The CDR3 spells CASRKLPPGTQYF. The CDR3 bases are TGTGCCAGCAGGAAATTACCCCCCGGGACCCAGTACTTC.